Given below is one T cell receptor beta chain in context. Antigen: not known. Prior autoimmune disease or systemic immunosuppression barred patients. The timepoints at which blood was sampled were baseline, cycle 4 day 1, and cycle 7 day 1. The germline V gene encodes CDR1 MNHNS and CDR2 SASEGT. V was trimmed by 6 bases and J by 0 bases, leaving 7 bases between them. The CDR3 consists of 13 residues. The sample is drawn from a study of OX40 agonist ivuxolimab in advanced cancers. Whole-study context: An agonistic human IgG2 monoclonal antibody against OX40 (CD134) was given. Study-wide results and caveats: Normalized T-cell clonal expansion was also low in a subset of nonresponders.

Generated by immunoSEQ multiplex PCR, the TCRdb table keeps only in-frame clones and is missing some. The sample includes approximately 77,000 clones, approximately 87% of them seen just once. The chain recombines TRBV6-1 with TRBJ2-3; D gene unclear. The receptor comes from an adult with an advanced solid tumor such as melanoma, head and neck, liver or kidney cancer. The sample here was CD4+ or CD8+ T cells sorted from blood, taken in a trial of the OX40 agonist ivuxolimab. This CDR3 reads CASRSLSTDTQYF. The CDR3 DNA sequence: TGTGCCAGCAGGTCCTTGAGCACAGATACGCAGTATTTT.